The sequence of this T cell receptor beta chain was determined in a study of Siglec-9 on CD8 T cells in melanoma (dated by TCRdb to the late 2010s). With regard to the full study: The study examined the expression of Siglec-9 on CD8+ T cells and how Siglec-9 regulates T cells within the melanoma tumor microenvironment. Study-wide conclusions, independent of this receptor: According to the report, an effector memory CD8+ T-cell subset that seemed to build up inside melanoma tumors was both marked and regulated by Siglec-9.

To note about this clone: Its antigen remains undetermined. Base qualities are missing; no much larger clone stands one base away.

Based on the germline V gene, the CDR1 and CDR2 sequences are SGHVS and FNYEAQ. Between the V and J ends, shortened by 5 bases and 2 bases respectively, the junction contains 15 bases. Including cysteine and phenylalanine, the CDR3 has 15 amino acids. Only CDR3 DNA is held: 45 bases, read in frame from base 1. Libraries came from the immunoSEQ multiplex PCR assay. Sourced from immuneACCESS, this table was stored by TCRdb with only in-frame sequences that have V and J called. A share of the clones is absent; for the studies checked, an unresolved V gene accounts for under half, and the remainder has no known explanation. The sample table shows about 36,000 clones, and roughly 84% are seen once. Of the sample, roughly 1.8% is held by the ten largest clones.

The TCR was taken from a human donor in good health. The material sequenced was Siglec-9- CD8+ T cells sorted from blood. Read against the paper, the sample's cell subset or site label means: CD8 T cells lacking Siglec-9. Here the chain combines TRBV7-6 and TRBJ2-5; the D gene cannot be named for sure. The nucleotide sequence reads as follows: TGTGCCAGCAGCCCTCTGGGGTGGCCACAAGAGACCCAGTACTTC. This encodes CASSPLGWPQETQYF.